These T cell receptor beta chains were read from a single sample in a study of identical twins. TCRdb reprocessed the 5' RACE reads with MiXCR, giving one entry per CDR3 protein. Among approximately 190,000 distinct CDR3 sequences listed, roughly 15% were seen once. Another study also made use of these data, one on T cells expressing NK-cell markers.

The sequencing input was CD8+ T cells sorted from blood. The receptors stem from a young woman in good health. CDR3s include the opening cysteine and the closing phenylalanine or tryptophan. D genes are given only for firm matches. Size is omitted from some rows. Given values are once, few, many or a class for expanded clones.

d_gene	abundance	v_gene	j_gene	CDR3aa	CDR3nt
NA	many	TRBV11-2	TRBJ2-1	CASSLITGRNNEQFF	TGTGCCAGCAGCTTAATCACGGGACGGAACAATGAGCAGTTCTTC
NA	NA	TRBV29-1	TRBJ2-1	CSVGGRLTQPWNEQFF	TGCAGCGTTGGAGGGCGTCTGACTCAGCCATGGAATGAGCAGTTCTTC
NA	NA	TRBV12-3/TRBV12-4	TRBJ1-1	CASSYPGFLNTEAFF	TGTGCCAGCAGTTACCCAGGTTTCTTGAACACTGAAGCTTTCTTT
NA	NA	TRBV29-1	TRBJ2-7	CSVEEGNHEQYF	TGCAGCGTTGAAGAAGGGAACCACGAGCAGTACTTC
NA	many	TRBV10-3	TRBJ1-1	CAISESKQNTEAFF	TGTGCCATCAGTGAGTCGAAACAGAACACTGAAGCTTTCTTT
NA	many	TRBV20-1	TRBJ2-5	CSARPASGERETQYF	TGCAGTGCTAGACCCGCATCGGGGGAAAGAGAGACCCAGTACTTC
NA	NA	TRBV2	TRBJ2-3	CARAWSSGNTDTQYF	TGTGCCAGGGCCTGGAGTAGCGGAAACACAGATACGCAGTATTTT
TRBD2	NA	TRBV11-2	TRBJ2-7	CASSLFGRAWEQYF	TGTGCCAGCAGCTTATTCGGGAGGGCCTGGGAGCAGTACTTC
TRBD2	many	TRBV12-3/TRBV12-4	TRBJ2-1	CASNVASGSEQFF	TGTGCCAGCAACGTCGCTAGCGGGAGTGAGCAGTTCTTC
TRBD1	few	TRBV2	TRBJ2-3	CASSDGTADTQYF	TGTGCCAGCAGTGATGGGACAGCAGATACGCAGTATTTT
TRBD2	few	TRBV10-3	TRBJ2-3	CAISGPTSGNTDTQYF	TGTGCCATCAGTGGACCGACTAGCGGGAACACAGATACGCAGTATTTT
NA	NA	TRBV10-2	TRBJ2-1	CASSDVGLNREQFF	TGCGCCAGCAGTGACGTGGGCCTTAATAGGGAGCAGTTCTTC
TRBD2	few	TRBV20-1	TRBJ2-2	CSAPGLASGELFF	TGCAGTGCTCCGGGACTAGCGTCTGGGGAGCTGTTTTTT
TRBD1	NA	TRBV3-1	TRBJ2-7	CASSSWDSRHEQYF	TGTGCCAGCAGCTCCTGGGACAGCCGCCACGAGCAGTACTTC
NA	many	TRBV15	TRBJ1-5	CATSRDLGGNQPQHF	TGTGCCACCAGCAGAGATCTGGGGGGGAATCAGCCCCAGCATTTT
NA	many	TRBV20-1	TRBJ2-1	CSARDPGLDYNEQFF	TGCAGTGCTAGAGATCCGGGACTCGACTACAATGAGCAGTTCTTC
NA	NA	TRBV5-1	TRBJ1-2	CASSSDAGNGYTF	TGCGCCAGCAGCTCCGACGCAGGAAATGGCTACACCTTC
TRBD2	NA	TRBV20-1	TRBJ2-7	CSAIGTSGIYEQYF	TGCAGTGCTATAGGGACTAGCGGAATCTACGAGCAGTACTTC
TRBD1	NA	TRBV20-1	TRBJ2-5	CSASAGTGRQETQYF	TGCAGTGCTAGCGCCGGGACAGGGCGTCAAGAGACCCAGTACTTC
NA	few	TRBV12-3/TRBV12-4	TRBJ2-3	CASSLGFDTDTQYF	TGTGCCAGCAGTTTAGGATTCGACACGGATACGCAGTATTTT
NA	few	TRBV5-1	TRBJ2-7	CASSARDLSVLSTYEQYF	TGCGCCAGCAGCGCCCGGGACCTCTCCGTCCTGAGCACCTACGAGCAGTACTTC
NA	few	TRBV9	TRBJ1-3	CASSGTDSGNTIYF	TGTGCCAGCAGCGGGACTGACTCTGGAAACACCATATATTTT